This T cell receptor beta chain was profiled in a study of shared clonotypes between healthy human individuals. Points from the study as a whole: Researchers sampled blood only, noting tissue repertoires likely differ.

Germline CDR1 KGHSH, CDR2 LQKENI. V was shortened by 3 bases and J by 0 bases, with 8 bases between the two germline ends. The CDR3 covers 14 residues. With regard to this clone: What it binds is not known.

The method was immunoSEQ multiplex PCR; TCRdb's version includes in-frame clones alone and lacks a portion of them. The sample lists about 560,000 clones, just over 75% occurring once. The clonotype originates from a woman aged 35 to 49 in good health. Some clones in this sample may be carry-over from other donors' samples. The sample was PBMCs. The V and J genes are TRBV18 and TRBJ1-1; no firm D call. The CDR3 bases are TGTGCCAGCTCACCCGCCGAGATGAACACTGAAGCTTTCTTT. It encodes CASSPAEMNTEAFF.